These T cell receptor beta chains were read from a single sample in a study of blood T cell repertoires in COVID-19. Repertoires were generated with immunoSEQ multiplex PCR, while TCRdb's copy carries only in-frame clones and drops some. The data contain roughly 180,000 clones, 83% of them singletons. Sequencing was performed on PBMCs or T cells enriched from blood (not recorded which). The source is a woman aged 50 to 60 who had recovered from COVID-19. Both conserved end residues are part of each CDR3. A D gene is named only where the DNA matches it firmly. Size values are once, few and many counts, or a class for expanded clones, and some rows have none.

J gene: TRBJ2-6; clone size: -; D gene: -; V gene: TRBV7-2; CDR3 protein: CASSPHPRGANVLTF; CDR3 DNA: TGTGCCAGCAGCCCCCACCCGCGGGGGGCCAACGTCCTGACTTTC
J gene: TRBJ1-5; clone size: -; D gene: TRBD1; V gene: TRBV5-1; CDR3 protein: CASSLEGTGGAGSNQPQHF; CDR3 DNA: TGCGCCAGCAGCTTGGAGGGGACAGGGGGCGCGGGTAGCAATCAGCCCCAGCATTTT
J gene: TRBJ1-6; clone size: -; D gene: -; V gene: TRBV28; CDR3 protein: CASSNRAGSPLHF; CDR3 DNA: TGTGCCAGCAGTAACAGGGCGGGTTCACCCCTCCACTTT
J gene: TRBJ1-2; clone size: -; D gene: TRBD1; V gene: TRBV5-6; CDR3 protein: CASSLPRDRGGYTF; CDR3 DNA: TGTGCCAGCAGCTTGCCCCGGGACAGGGGAGGCTACACCTTC
J gene: TRBJ1-1; clone size: -; D gene: -; V gene: TRBV19; CDR3 protein: CASSAFLGGSTEAFF; CDR3 DNA: TGTGCCAGTAGTGCATTTCTGGGGGGATCCACTGAAGCTTTCTTT
J gene: TRBJ1-2; clone size: -; D gene: -; V gene: TRBV5-1; CDR3 protein: CASSSEYSRGNYGYTF; CDR3 DNA: TGCGCCAGCAGCAGCGAATATTCCCGGGGAAACTATGGCTACACCTTC
J gene: TRBJ1-1; clone size: -; D gene: TRBD1; V gene: TRBV4-1; CDR3 protein: CASSQDRDRLLTFF; CDR3 DNA: TGCGCCAGCAGCCAAGATAGGGACAGGCTACTAACTTTCTTT
J gene: TRBJ1-2; clone size: -; D gene: -; V gene: TRBV30; CDR3 protein: CACGLEVGYTF; CDR3 DNA: TGTGCCTGTGGCCTCGAGGTAGGCTACACCTTC
J gene: TRBJ1-6; clone size: -; D gene: TRBD1; V gene: TRBV3-1/TRBV3-2; CDR3 protein: CASSQEDRANSPLHF; CDR3 DNA: TGTGCCAGCAGCCAAGAGGACAGGGCTAATTCACCCCTCCACTTT
J gene: TRBJ1-1; clone size: few; D gene: TRBD1; V gene: TRBV3-1/TRBV3-2; CDR3 protein: CASSHLGGTGAFF; CDR3 DNA: TGTGCCAGCAGCCATCTAGGCGGGACAGGGGCTTTCTTT
J gene: TRBJ1-1; clone size: -; D gene: -; V gene: TRBV19; CDR3 protein: CASSIKNRIYTEAFF; CDR3 DNA: TGTGCCAGTAGTATCAAAAACAGAATATACACTGAAGCTTTCTTT
J gene: TRBJ2-4; clone size: few; D gene: -; V gene: TRBV11-2; CDR3 protein: CASSVGAGSPSVNF; CDR3 DNA: -
J gene: TRBJ2-1; clone size: -; D gene: TRBD2; V gene: TRBV19; CDR3 protein: CASSMSSGSSYNEQFF; CDR3 DNA: TGTGCCAGTAGTATGAGTAGCGGGAGCTCCTACAATGAGCAGTTCTTC
J gene: TRBJ1-1; clone size: few; D gene: -; V gene: TRBV28; CDR3 protein: CASTLGGQVEAFF; CDR3 DNA: TGTGCCAGCACATTGGGGGGGCAGGTGGAAGCTTTCTTT
J gene: TRBJ2-1; clone size: -; D gene: TRBD2; V gene: TRBV7-2; CDR3 protein: CASSGPGLAGGNEQFF; CDR3 DNA: TGTGCCAGCAGCGGTCCTGGACTAGCGGGAGGGAATGAGCAGTTCTTC
J gene: TRBJ1-2; clone size: -; D gene: -; V gene: TRBV7-3; CDR3 protein: CASSLDGDYYGYTF; CDR3 DNA: TGTGCCAGCAGCTTAGACGGGGACTACTATGGCTACACCTTC
J gene: TRBJ2-2; clone size: few; D gene: TRBD2; V gene: TRBV30; CDR3 protein: CAWRPVAGRPLPGELFF; CDR3 DNA: TGTGCCTGGAGGCCCGTAGCGGGACGCCCCCTCCCCGGGGAGCTGTTTTTT
J gene: TRBJ1-2; clone size: few; D gene: TRBD1; V gene: TRBV19; CDR3 protein: CASSINRGPYGYTF; CDR3 DNA: TGTGCCAGTAGTATAAACAGGGGGCCCTATGGCTACACCTTC
J gene: TRBJ2-2; clone size: -; D gene: TRBD2; V gene: TRBV7-6; CDR3 protein: CASSGRLAGEPTNTGELFF; CDR3 DNA: TGTGCCAGCAGCGGACGACTAGCGGGGGAGCCTACGAACACCGGGGAGCTGTTTTTT
J gene: TRBJ1-5; clone size: once; D gene: -; V gene: TRBV4-3; CDR3 protein: CASSQDVGAINQPQHF; CDR3 DNA: TGCGCCAGCAGCCAAGATGTTGGGGCCATCAATCAGCCCCAGCATTTT
J gene: TRBJ1-2; clone size: -; D gene: -; V gene: TRBV11-2; CDR3 protein: CASSLLFGGYTF; CDR3 DNA: TGTGCCAGCAGCCTTCTATTCGGGGGCTACACCTTC
J gene: TRBJ1-3; clone size: -; D gene: TRBD1; V gene: TRBV19; CDR3 protein: CASSSDRGRNTIYF; CDR3 DNA: TGTGCCAGTTCCTCGGACAGGGGCCGAAACACCATATATTTT
J gene: TRBJ1-5; clone size: -; D gene: TRBD1; V gene: TRBV28; CDR3 protein: CASNSGTGNSRGQPQHF; CDR3 DNA: TGTGCCAGCAACTCCGGGACAGGGAACAGCCGTGGTCAGCCCCAGCATTTT
J gene: TRBJ1-5; clone size: -; D gene: -; V gene: TRBV30; CDR3 protein: CAWSRPPGGNQPQHF; CDR3 DNA: TGTGCCTGGAGCCGACCCCCGGGAGGCAATCAGCCCCAGCATTTT
J gene: TRBJ1-1; clone size: -; D gene: -; V gene: TRBV12-3/TRBV12-4; CDR3 protein: CASSSNNLEAFF; CDR3 DNA: TGTGCCAGCAGCTCCAACAATCTGGAAGCTTTCTTT
J gene: TRBJ1-1; clone size: -; D gene: -; V gene: TRBV30; CDR3 protein: CAARRSSDTEAFF; CDR3 DNA: TGTGCCGCCCGGAGGTCGTCGGATACTGAAGCTTTCTTT
J gene: TRBJ2-1; clone size: -; D gene: -; V gene: TRBV11-3; CDR3 protein: CASSFEAQGSSYNEQFF; CDR3 DNA: TGTGCCAGCAGCTTCGAAGCGCAGGGGAGCTCCTACAATGAGCAGTTCTTC
J gene: TRBJ2-5; clone size: -; D gene: -; V gene: TRBV2; CDR3 protein: CALREGGETQYF; CDR3 DNA: TGTGCCCTCCGAGAGGGAGGAGAGACCCAGTACTTC
J gene: TRBJ1-3; clone size: -; D gene: -; V gene: TRBV21-1; CDR3 protein: CASSRDRVSSGNTIYF; CDR3 DNA: TGTGCCAGCAGCCGGGACAGGGTCTCCTCTGGAAACACCATATATTTT
J gene: TRBJ1-4; clone size: -; D gene: TRBD1; V gene: TRBV15; CDR3 protein: CATSRGPQYRGPNEKLFF; CDR3 DNA: TGTGCCACCAGCAGAGGACCACAATACAGGGGACCCAATGAAAAACTGTTTTTT
J gene: TRBJ2-5; clone size: -; D gene: -; V gene: TRBV29-1; CDR3 protein: CSTLGAEETQYF; CDR3 DNA: TGCAGTACGTTAGGGGCCGAGGAGACCCAGTACTTC
J gene: TRBJ1-2; clone size: -; D gene: -; V gene: TRBV28; CDR3 protein: CASSLSGLSYGYTF; CDR3 DNA: TGTGCCAGCAGTTTATCTGGCCTGTCCTATGGCTACACCTTC